The table lists the clone carrying this TCR beta chain with a few counts. The antigen is unknown. This specimen comes from a study of regulatory T cells in long-lasting Graves disease. General study findings and limits: Persistent disease was associated with favored TRBV28 usage and with favored use of TRBJ1-2 and TRBJ2-5.

TCR beta libraries were built with iRepertoire HTBI primers and Arm-PCR of CDR3 regions. TCRdb re-called the multiplex PCR reads with MiXCR, one entry per CDR3 protein. The data show 550,000 to 700,000 distinct CDR3 sequences, roughly a sixth seen once. The time point here: newly diagnosed GD, antithyroid drugs for less than 3 months. TCR sequences were obtained from RNA taken from PBMCs. V dropped 6 bases and J dropped 0; count of bases not matched to a gene: 5. This CDR3 contains 15 residues. CDR1 is SNHLY, CDR2 FYNNEI, per germline. The same sample was also studied in work on T cells in Graves' hyperthyroidism and ophthalmopathy. From that paper: Exclusions: uncontrolled infection, other autoimmune disease, pregnancy, lactation. Orbital computed tomography and thyroid ultrasound, together with serum TRAb and thyroxine and clinical symptoms, were used for diagnoses.

The specimen was peripheral blood mononuclear cells (PBMCs), collected at new diagnosis, from a patient treated with antithyroid drugs. This chain uses TRBV2 with TRBJ2-1; 7 bases map to TRBD1. The TCR sequence derives from a man between 18 and 35 years old with Graves disease. CDR3 bases: TGTGCCAGCAGCCATGACAGGGCCTCCTACAATGAGCAGTTCTTC. Translated: CASSHDRASYNEQFF.